The source of this TCR beta chain is a study of shared clonotypes between healthy human individuals. Study overall: Per donor, three plates held CD4 naive cells, three held CD4 memory, two held CD8 naive and one held CD8 memory.

The data were produced by immunoSEQ multiplex PCR, yet TCRdb's version contains in-frame clones alone and is incomplete. The repertoire holds approximately 1,000,000 clones, with about 84% as singletons. Trimming took off 2 bases at V and 1 base at J, with 4 bases between the two ends. This CDR3 is 13 amino acids long. From germline, CDR1 is MNHNS and CDR2 SASEGT. This receptor was identified in a man in his late teens or twenties in good health. Some clones in this sample may be carry-over from other donors' samples. The sample comprised memory CD4+ T cells from PBMCs. The subset: CD45RA-negative fraction. The V and J genes are TRBV6-1 and TRBJ2-3; D is unresolved. The CDR3 DNA sequence: TGTGCCAGCAGTGAATATGGCACAGATACGCAGTATTTT. Translated: CASSEYGTDTQYF.